Each of the 20 T cell receptor beta chains below was sequenced from the same sample in a study of cytomegalovirus exposure and HLA in healthy donors. The PCR was carried out with 60 Vbeta primers and 13 Jbeta primers. Profiling relied on immunoSEQ multiplex PCR, and the TCRdb table lists in-frame clones only, not all of them. The sample records about 110,000 clones, more than 65% being singletons. What was sequenced was PBMCs. Every receptor here comes from a human donor in good health.

This clone was observed a single time. The V call is TRBV9, the J call TRBJ1-1; TRBD1 matches 9 bases. J lost 5 bases, V lost 4 bases, and 9 bases had no gene match. Germline CDR1 and CDR2: SGDLS and YYNGEE. The CDR3 length is 15 residues. The CDR3 nucleotides read TGTGCCAGCAGCCCGCGGACAGGGGAGGGAACTGAAGCTTTCTTT. Its protein is CASSPRTGEGTEAFF.

This clone was observed a handful of times. This sequence joins TRBV29-1 and TRBJ2-2; D is possibly TRBD1 (6 bases). The germline gives CDR1 SQVTM, CDR2 ANQGSEA. The CDR3 contains 13 residues. Trimming took 6 bases from V and 3 from J, leaving 11 bases between them. The CDR3 DNA follows: TGCAGCGTCAGGGGCGTGGACACCGGGGAGCTGTTTTTT. It translates to CSVRGVDTGELFF.

The genes are TRBV29-1 and TRBJ2-1; 10 bases align to TRBD2. The germline gives CDR1 SQVTM, CDR2 ANQGSEA. The CDR3 is made up of 15 amino acids. With V trimmed by 2 bases and J by 7 bases, 8 bases remained unmatched. This CDR3 is CSVESGRAGSNEQFF. The CDR3 DNA follows: TGCAGCGTTGAAAGCGGGAGGGCGGGTTCTAATGAGCAGTTCTTC.

The rearrangement joins TRBV19 to TRBJ2-2, with TRBD1 as a possible D gene (5 bases). There are 14 residues in the CDR3. Germline CDR1 is LNHDA and CDR2 is SQIVND (reference sequence). CDR3 nucleotide sequence: TGTGCTTCCAAGGGGCAGGGAACGTCCGGGGAGCTGTTTTTT. Protein: CASKGQGTSGELFF.

This clone was found once. This chain uses TRBV28 with TRBJ1-3, with D tentatively TRBD1 (5 bases). This CDR3 comprises 15 residues. Germline V gene sequence: CDR1 MDHEN, CDR2 SYDVKM. V was clipped by 1 base and J by 0 bases, with 7 bases between them. The CDR3 spells CASSLLQVSGNTIYF. The CDR3 coding sequence is TGTGCCAGCAGTTTATTACAGGTCTCTGGAAACACCATATATTTT.

V is TRBV21-1 and J is TRBJ2-1; no DNA check was done on the table's D call, TRBD2. TRBV21-1 is tagged as a pseudogene. The CDR3 has 20 residues. The CDR3 DNA follows: TGTGCCAGCAGCAAAGCGCTTGAAATACGGGAGGCAACTTCCTACAATGAGCAGTTCTTC. Translation gives CASSKALEIREATSYNEQFF.

This chain links TRBV29-1 with TRBJ1-3; 10 bases match TRBD1. The CDR3 runs 15 residues. Trimming cost V 1 base and J 4 bases; bases outside gene matches: 4. CDR1 SQVTM and CDR2 ANQGSEA come from the germline V gene. The CDR3 sequence: CSVEGGDRGGNTIYF. For the CDR3, the DNA is TGCAGCGTTGAAGGGGGGGACAGGGGAGGAAACACCATATATTTT.

The chain employs TRBV19 and TRBJ1-5; 9 nucleotides agree with TRBD1. The germline V gene has CDR1 LNHDA and CDR2 SQIVND (reference sequence). The CDR3 sequence is 18 residues long. The trim removed 7 bases at V and 0 bases at J, leaving 13 bases unmatched. CDR3: CASTRDRVSLYSNQPQHF. Here the CDR3 DNA reads TGTGCCAGTACGCGGGACAGGGTAAGCCTCTATAGCAATCAGCCCCAGCATTTT.

The chain carries TRBV27 and TRBJ2-1; TRBD2 is a possible D gene (6 bases). The V end lost 2 bases, the J end lost 2 bases, and 10 bases lay between the germline ends. The CDR3 loop spans 15 amino acids. Germline assignment: CDR1 MNHEY and CDR2 SMNVEV (reference sequence). CDR3 sequence reads: CASSLRRGTYNEQFF. CDR3 DNA sequence: TGTGCCAGCAGTTTAAGACGGGGGACCTACAATGAGCAGTTCTTC.

J is TRBJ2-2 and V is TRBV19; 8 positions match TRBD1. The CDR3 spans 18 residues. CDR1 is LNHDA, CDR2 SQIVND, per germline (reference sequence). J lost 2 bases, V lost 4 bases, and 12 bases had no gene match. In DNA, the CDR3 is TGTGCCAGTAGTAAAACCGGGACAGGCAGGGCTAACACCGGGGAGCTGTTTTTT. This codes for CASSKTGTGRANTGELFF.

As for this clone: A junction boundary mismatches the germline segment, possibly from a read error. The chain is built from TRBV27 and TRBJ2-1, with 7 bases matching TRBD2. This CDR3 is built from 15 residues. From germline, CDR1 is MNHEY and CDR2 SMNVEV (reference sequence). CDR3 sequence reads: CASKRNAGEYSEQFF. Written as DNA, the CDR3 is TGTGCCAGCAAAAGGAATGCGGGAGAATACAGTGAGCAGTTCTTC.

This clone was observed a handful of times. The V call is TRBV27, the J call TRBJ1-1; D unclear. The CDR3 is made up of 15 amino acids. The germline V gene encodes CDR1 MNHEY and CDR2 SMNVEV (reference sequence). V lost 1 base and J lost 0, with 9 bases in between. The CDR3 loop is CASSLFPNMNTEAFF. CDR3 DNA: TGTGCCAGCAGTTTATTTCCTAATATGAACACTGAAGCTTTCTTT.

This chain uses TRBV19 with TRBJ2-3; TRBD1 agrees at 11 bases. CDR1 is LNHDA and CDR2 is SQIVND in the germline V gene (reference sequence). The CDR3 runs to 15 residues. V shed 5 bases and J 3 bases; nucleotides not matched to a gene: 4. CDR3 in amino acids: CASSPRDRGTDTQYF. Here the CDR3 DNA reads TGTGCCAGTAGTCCGCGGGACAGGGGGACAGATACGCAGTATTTT.

This sequence joins TRBV6-5 and TRBJ1-4; D unresolved. Trimming cost V 6 bases and J 0 bases, with 11 bases left between them. The CDR3 totals 15 residues. CDR1 and CDR2 from the germline V gene are MNHEY and SVGAGI. CDR3 sequence: CASRRNSATNEKLFF. The CDR3 DNA reads TGTGCCAGCAGGCGTAACAGTGCAACTAATGAAAAACTGTTTTTT.

V usage is TRBV7-2 and J usage is TRBJ2-7, with unresolved D. V lost 5 bases and J 0 bases, leaving 23 bases between the germline ends. The CDR3 loop spans 18 amino acids. Looked up from germline, CDR1 is SGHTA and CDR2 is FQGNSA. This CDR3 is CASSLSAPRLGSSYEQYF. The CDR3 DNA follows: TGTGCCAGCAGCCTGAGTGCCCCCCGACTCGGAAGCTCCTACGAGCAGTACTTC.

The chain employs TRBV7-9 and TRBJ2-7; possible D gene TRBD2, 7 bases. Trimming removed 5 bases from V and 6 bases from J, with 11 bases in between. Germline-derived CDR1 and CDR2 are SEHNR and FQNEAQ (reference sequence). There are 12 residues in the CDR3. DNA of the CDR3: TGTGCCAGCAGCGCGGGGGCGCGCGAGCAGTACTTC. Amino acid sequence: CASSAGAREQYF. Variable domain in full (rest from reference TRBV7-9 and TRBJ2-7): DTGVSQNPRHKITKRGQNVTFRCDPISEHNRLYWYRQTLGQGPEFLTYFQNEAQLEKSRLLSDRFSAERPKGSFSTLEIQRTEQGDSAMYLCASSAGAREQYFGPGTRLTVT.

Points on this clone: At one of its ends the junction is not consistent with the germline gene, which may arise from a read error. The chain couples TRBV7-2 to TRBJ1-4; 7 nucleotides line up with TRBD1. In germline, CDR1 is SGHTA, CDR2 FQGNSA. The CDR3 is made up of 16 amino acids. The chain's CDR3 is CASSLGRGQTNQKLFF. CDR3 DNA sequence: TGTGCCAGCAGCTTAGGAAGGGGACAGACTAATCAAAAACTGTTTTTT. The entire variable domain, with the rest obtained from reference TRBV7-2 and TRBJ1-4, is as follows: GAGVSQSPSNKVTEKGKDVELRCDPISGHTALYWYRQSLGQGLEFLIYFQGNSAPDKSGLPSDRFSAERTGGSVSTLTIQRTQQEDSAVYLCASSLGRGQTNQKLFFGSGTQLSVL.

The chain carries TRBV6-5 and TRBJ1-1; TRBD1 is a possible D gene (5 bases). V lost 3 bases and J lost 1, with 9 bases in between. Looked up from germline, CDR1 is MNHEY and CDR2 is SVGAGI. This CDR3 region has 14 residues. The CDR3: CASSYSQGNTEAFF. CDR3 nucleotides: TGTGCCAGCAGTTATTCGCAGGGGAACACTGAAGCTTTCTTT.

CDR3 coding DNA: TGTGCCAGCAGTTACTCGGGGACAACTCCCTATGGCTACACCTTC. It codes for CASSYSGTTPYGYTF. V usage is TRBV6-5 and J usage is TRBJ1-2, with a tentative D call TRBD1 (6 bases). The CDR3 runs to 15 residues. CDR1 is MNHEY, CDR2 SVGAGI, per germline. With 0 bases removed from V and 4 bases from J, the gap between germline ends came to 12 bases.

V and J are TRBV5-6 and TRBJ1-1; 10 bases are shared with TRBD1. There are 16 residues in the CDR3. V lost 4 bases, J lost 2 bases, and 8 bases stayed unmatched. Germline V gene sequence: CDR1 SGHDT, CDR2 YYEEEE. CDR3 loop: CASSLPGQGINTEAFF. The CDR3 DNA sequence: TGTGCCAGCAGCCTCCCGGGACAGGGGATAAACACTGAAGCTTTCTTT. The full variable domain, rest sourced from reference TRBV5-6 and TRBJ1-1, is DAGVTQSPTHLIKTRGQQVTLRCSPKSGHDTVSWYQQALGQGPQFIFQYYEEEERQRGNFPDRFSGHQFPNYSSELNVNALLLGDSALYLCASSLPGQGINTEAFFGQGTRLTVV.